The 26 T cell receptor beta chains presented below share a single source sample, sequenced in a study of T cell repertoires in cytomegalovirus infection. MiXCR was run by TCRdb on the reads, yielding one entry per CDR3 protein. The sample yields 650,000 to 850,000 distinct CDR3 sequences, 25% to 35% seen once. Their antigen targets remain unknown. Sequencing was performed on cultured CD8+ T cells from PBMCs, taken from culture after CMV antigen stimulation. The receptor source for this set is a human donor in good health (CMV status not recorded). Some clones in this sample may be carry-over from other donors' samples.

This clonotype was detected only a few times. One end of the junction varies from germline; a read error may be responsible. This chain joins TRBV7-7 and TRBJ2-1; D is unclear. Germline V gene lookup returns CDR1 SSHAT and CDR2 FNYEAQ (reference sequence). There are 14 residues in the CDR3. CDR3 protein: CASSHEPGKNEQFF. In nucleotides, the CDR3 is TGTGCTAGCAGCCATGAACCGGGCAAAAATGAGCAGTTCTTC.

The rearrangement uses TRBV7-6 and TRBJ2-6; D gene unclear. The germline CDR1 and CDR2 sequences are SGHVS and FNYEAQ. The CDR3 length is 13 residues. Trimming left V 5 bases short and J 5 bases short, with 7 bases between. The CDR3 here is CASSGDWANVLTF. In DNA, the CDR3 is TGTGCCAGCAGCGGCGATTGGGCCAACGTCCTGACTTTC.

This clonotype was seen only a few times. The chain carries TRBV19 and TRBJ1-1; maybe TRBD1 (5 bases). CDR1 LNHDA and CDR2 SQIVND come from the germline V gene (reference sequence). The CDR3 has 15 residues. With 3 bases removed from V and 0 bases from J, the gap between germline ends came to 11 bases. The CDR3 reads CASSIPQGMNTEAFF. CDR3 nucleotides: TGTGCCAGTAGTATTCCCCAGGGCATGAACACTGAAGCTTTCTTT.

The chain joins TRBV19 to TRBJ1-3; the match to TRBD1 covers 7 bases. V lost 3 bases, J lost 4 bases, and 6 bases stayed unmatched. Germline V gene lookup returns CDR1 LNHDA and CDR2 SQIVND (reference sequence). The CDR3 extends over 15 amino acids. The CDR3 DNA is TGTGCCAGTAGTATTGTCCGGGACAGAGGAAACACCATATATTTT. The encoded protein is CASSIVRDRGNTIYF. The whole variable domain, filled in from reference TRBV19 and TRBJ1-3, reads DGGITQSPKYLFRKEGQNVTLSCEQNLNHDAMYWYRQDPGQGLRLIYYSQIVNDFQKGDIAEGYSVSREKKESFPLTVTSAQKNPTAFYLCASSIVRDRGNTIYFGEGSWLTVV.

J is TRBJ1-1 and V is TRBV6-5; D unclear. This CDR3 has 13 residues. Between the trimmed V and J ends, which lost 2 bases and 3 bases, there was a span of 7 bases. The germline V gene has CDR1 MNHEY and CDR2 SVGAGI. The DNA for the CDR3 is TGTGCCAGCAGTTACAACTCCCACACTGAAGCTTTCTTT. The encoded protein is CASSYNSHTEAFF.

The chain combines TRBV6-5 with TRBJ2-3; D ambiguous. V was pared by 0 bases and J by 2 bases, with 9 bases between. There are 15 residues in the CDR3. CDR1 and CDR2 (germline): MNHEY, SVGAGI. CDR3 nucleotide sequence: TGTGCCAGCAGTTACTCGAGTGTGGTCACAGATACGCAGTATTTT. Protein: CASSYSSVVTDTQYF.

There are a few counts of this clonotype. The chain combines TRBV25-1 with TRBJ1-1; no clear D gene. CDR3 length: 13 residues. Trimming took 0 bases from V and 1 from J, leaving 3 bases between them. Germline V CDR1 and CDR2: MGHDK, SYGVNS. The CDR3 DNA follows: TGTGCCAGCAGTGAATATGCGAACACTGAAGCTTTCTTT. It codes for CASSEYANTEAFF.

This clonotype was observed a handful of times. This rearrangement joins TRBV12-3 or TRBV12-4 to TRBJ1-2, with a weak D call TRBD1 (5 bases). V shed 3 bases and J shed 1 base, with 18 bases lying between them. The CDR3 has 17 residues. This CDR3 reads CASSFDRTGPVNYGYTF. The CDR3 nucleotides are TGTGCCAGCAGTTTTGACAGAACGGGCCCCGTTAACTATGGCTACACCTTC.

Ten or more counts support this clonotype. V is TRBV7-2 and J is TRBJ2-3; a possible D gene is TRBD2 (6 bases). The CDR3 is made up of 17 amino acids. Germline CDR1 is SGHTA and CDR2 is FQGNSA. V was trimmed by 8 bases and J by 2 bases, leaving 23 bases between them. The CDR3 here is CASDTPRDFHLTDTQYF. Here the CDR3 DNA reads TGTGCCAGCGACACCCCGAGGGACTTCCACCTCACAGATACGCAGTATTTT.

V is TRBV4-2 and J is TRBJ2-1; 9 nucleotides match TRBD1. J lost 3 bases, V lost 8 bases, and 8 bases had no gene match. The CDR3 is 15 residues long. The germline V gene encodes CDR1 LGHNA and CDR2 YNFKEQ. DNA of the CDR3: TGTGCCAGCGGGGGGACAGGGATGGGCTACAATGAGCAGTTCTTC. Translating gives CASGGTGMGYNEQFF.

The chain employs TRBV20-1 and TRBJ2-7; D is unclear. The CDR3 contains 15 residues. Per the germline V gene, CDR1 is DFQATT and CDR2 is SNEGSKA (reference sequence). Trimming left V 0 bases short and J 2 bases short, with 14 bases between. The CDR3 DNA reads TGCAGTGCTAGAGAGGTAGGGCGCCGGGCCTACGAGCAGTACGTC. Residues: CSAREVGRRAYEQYV.

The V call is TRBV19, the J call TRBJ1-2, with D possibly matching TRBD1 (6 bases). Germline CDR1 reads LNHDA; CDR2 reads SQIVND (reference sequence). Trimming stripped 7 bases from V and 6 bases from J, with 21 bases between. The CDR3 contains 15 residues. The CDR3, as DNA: TGTGCCAGTAAATTCCGGCACAGGGTGAATGATGGCTACACCTTC. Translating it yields CASKFRHRVNDGYTF.

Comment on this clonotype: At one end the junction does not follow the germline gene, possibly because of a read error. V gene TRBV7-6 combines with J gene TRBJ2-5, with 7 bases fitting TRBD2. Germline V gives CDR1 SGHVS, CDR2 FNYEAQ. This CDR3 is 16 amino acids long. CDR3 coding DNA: TGTGCTAGCACCCCCTTTCCCCTAGCGGCCCAAGAGACCCAGTACTTC. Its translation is CASTPFPLAAQETQYF.

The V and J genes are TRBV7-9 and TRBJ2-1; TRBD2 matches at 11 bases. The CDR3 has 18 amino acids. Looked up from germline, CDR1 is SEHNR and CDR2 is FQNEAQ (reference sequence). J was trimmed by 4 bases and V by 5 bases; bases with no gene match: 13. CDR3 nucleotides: TGTGCCAGCAGCGGAACTAGCGGGGGTTACTTGATTTACAATGAGCAGTTCTTC. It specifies CASSGTSGGYLIYNEQFF.

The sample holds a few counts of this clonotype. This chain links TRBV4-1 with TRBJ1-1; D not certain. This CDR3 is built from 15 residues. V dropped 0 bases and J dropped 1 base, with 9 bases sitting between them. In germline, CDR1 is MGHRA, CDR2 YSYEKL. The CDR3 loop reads CASSQDAGPNTEAFF. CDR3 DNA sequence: TGCGCCAGCAGCCAAGATGCAGGCCCGAACACTGAAGCTTTCTTT.

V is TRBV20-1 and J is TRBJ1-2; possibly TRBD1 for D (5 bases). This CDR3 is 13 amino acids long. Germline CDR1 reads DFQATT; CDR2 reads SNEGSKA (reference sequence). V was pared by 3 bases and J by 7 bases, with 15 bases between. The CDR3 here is CSARPLGVFGYTF. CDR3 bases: TGCAGTGCTAGGCCCCTGGGGGTTTTTGGCTACACCTTC.

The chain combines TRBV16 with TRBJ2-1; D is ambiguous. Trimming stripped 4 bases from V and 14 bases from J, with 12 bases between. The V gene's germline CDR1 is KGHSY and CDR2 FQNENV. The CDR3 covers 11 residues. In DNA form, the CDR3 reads TGTGCCAGCAGCCGTGGCCTAGAAGAGTTCTTC. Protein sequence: CASSRGLEEFF. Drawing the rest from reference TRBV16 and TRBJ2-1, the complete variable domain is GEEVAQTPKHLVRGEGQKAKLYCAPIKGHSYVFWYQQVLKNEFKFLISFQNENVFDETGMPKERFSAKCLPNSPCSLEIQATKLEDSAVYFCASSRGLEEFFGPGTRLTVL.

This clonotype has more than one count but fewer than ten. The CDR3 is CASSPWGGGNEQFF. CDR3 coding DNA: TGTGCCAGCAGCCCATGGGGGGGTGGGAATGAGCAGTTCTTC. J is TRBJ2-1 and V is TRBV2; the match to TRBD2 covers 7 bases. This CDR3 has 14 amino acids. Germline V gene lookup returns CDR1 SNHLY and CDR2 FYNNEI. With 6 bases clipped from V and 7 bases from J, the junction kept 9 bases outside the gene matches.

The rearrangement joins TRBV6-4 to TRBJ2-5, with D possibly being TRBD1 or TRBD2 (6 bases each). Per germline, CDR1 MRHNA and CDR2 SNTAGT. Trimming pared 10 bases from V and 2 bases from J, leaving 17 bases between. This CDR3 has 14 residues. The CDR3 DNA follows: TGTGCCATCCAAGGAGGGACAAGACAAGAGACCCAGTACTTC. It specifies CAIQGGTRQETQYF.

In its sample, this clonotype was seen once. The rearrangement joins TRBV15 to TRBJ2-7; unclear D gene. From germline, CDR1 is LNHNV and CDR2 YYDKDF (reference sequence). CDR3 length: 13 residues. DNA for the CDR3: TGTACCACCAGCCTCGGGCAGACCTACGAGCAGTACGTC. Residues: CTTSLGQTYEQYV.

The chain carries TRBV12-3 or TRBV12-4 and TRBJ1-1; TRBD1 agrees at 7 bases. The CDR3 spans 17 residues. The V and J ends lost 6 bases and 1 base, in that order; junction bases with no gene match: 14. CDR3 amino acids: CASSDWDSRGANTEAFF. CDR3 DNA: TGTGCCAGCAGCGATTGGGACAGCCGTGGCGCGAACACTGAAGCTTTCTTT.

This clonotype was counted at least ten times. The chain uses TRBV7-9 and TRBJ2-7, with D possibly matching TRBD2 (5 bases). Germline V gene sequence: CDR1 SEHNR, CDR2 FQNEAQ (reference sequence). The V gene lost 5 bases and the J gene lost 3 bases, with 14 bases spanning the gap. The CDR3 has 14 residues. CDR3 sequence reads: CASSLTGSGYEQYF. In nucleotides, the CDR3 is TGTGCCAGCAGCCTAACGGGAAGCGGCTACGAGCAGTACTTC. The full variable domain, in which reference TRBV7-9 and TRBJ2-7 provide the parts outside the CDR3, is DTGVSQNPRHKITKRGQNVTFRCDPISEHNRLYWYRQTLGQGPEFLTYFQNEAQLEKSRLLSDRFSAERPKGSFSTLEIQRTEQGDSAMYLCASSLTGSGYEQYFGPGTRLTVT.

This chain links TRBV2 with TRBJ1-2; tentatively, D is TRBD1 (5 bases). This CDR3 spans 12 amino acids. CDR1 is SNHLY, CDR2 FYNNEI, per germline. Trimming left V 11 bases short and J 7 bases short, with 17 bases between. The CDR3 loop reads CAGEQVRGGYTF. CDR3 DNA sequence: TGTGCCGGAGAACAGGTTCGAGGTGGCTACACCTTC.

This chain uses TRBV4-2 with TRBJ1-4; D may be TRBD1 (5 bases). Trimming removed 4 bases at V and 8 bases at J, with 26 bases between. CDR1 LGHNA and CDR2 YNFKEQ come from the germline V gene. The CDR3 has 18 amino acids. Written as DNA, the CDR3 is TGTGCCAGCAGCCCGTGGACCGGGACCTCCGACGGGAACGAAAAACTGTTTTTT. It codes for CASSPWTGTSDGNEKLFF.

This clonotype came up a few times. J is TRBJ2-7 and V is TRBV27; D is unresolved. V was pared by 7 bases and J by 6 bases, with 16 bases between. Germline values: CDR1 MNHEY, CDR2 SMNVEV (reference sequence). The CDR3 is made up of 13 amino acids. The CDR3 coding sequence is TGTGCCAGCACCCCAGGCGGTCGTGGCGAGCAGTACTTC. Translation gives CASTPGGRGEQYF.

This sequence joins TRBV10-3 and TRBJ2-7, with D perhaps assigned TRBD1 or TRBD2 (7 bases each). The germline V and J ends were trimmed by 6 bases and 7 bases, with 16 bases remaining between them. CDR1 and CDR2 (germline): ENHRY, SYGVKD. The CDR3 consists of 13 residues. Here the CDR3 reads CAIREGTAGEQYF. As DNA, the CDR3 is TGTGCCATCAGGGAAGGGACAGCGGGGGAGCAGTACTTC.